Presented here are 15 T cell receptor beta chains from one specimen sequenced in a study of blood T cell repertoires in COVID-19. Here immunoSEQ multiplex PCR was the method, and the copy in TCRdb shows in-frame clones only, minus some. In the table there are 85,000 to 90,000 clones, roughly 80% of which are singletons. Sequencing input: peripheral blood. The receptors come from a woman older than 75 with active or convalescent COVID-19.

The rearrangement joins TRBV21-1 to TRBJ2-7; the DNA was not compared with TRBD1, the D call given in the table. TRBV21-1 is flagged as a pseudogene. This CDR3 spans 15 amino acids. This chain's CDR3 is CASRSPGQTNYEQYF. The CDR3 coding sequence is TGTGCCAGCAGGTCTCCGGGACAGACCAACTACGAGCAGTACTTC.

The gene calls are TRBV12-3 or TRBV12-4 and TRBJ1-2, with TRBD1 matching 7 bases. The V segment lost 5 bases and the J segment 11 bases; nucleotides outside the gene matches: 11. The CDR3 is 13 amino acids. The CDR3 loop reads CASSRDRNLGYTF. In nucleotides, the CDR3 is TGTGCCAGCAGTCGGGACAGAAACCTGGGTTACACCTTC.

The CDR3 DNA reads as TGTGCCACCAGCGTAGTACAGGGGCCCTACGAGCAGTACTTC. The encoded protein is CATSVVQGPYEQYF. The chain joins TRBV15 to TRBJ2-7; 7 nucleotides match TRBD1. Germline CDR1 LNHNV, CDR2 YYDKDF (reference sequence). The CDR3 runs to 14 residues. The J segment lost 2 bases and the V segment lost 5 bases, leaving 6 bases of the junction unmatched.

The table lists this clone with a few counts. The genes are TRBV19 and TRBJ2-5; TRBD1 aligns across 10 bases. Germline V gene data show CDR1 as LNHDA and CDR2 as SQIVND (reference sequence). The length of the CDR3 is 17 residues. Germline trimming cut 6 bases from V and 1 base from J; bases unmatched to any gene: 11. The CDR3 spells CASSRQGATRVQETQYF. CDR3 nucleotide sequence: TGTGCCAGTAGCAGACAGGGGGCGACGAGGGTCCAAGAGACCCAGTACTTC.

V gene TRBV7-6 combines with J gene TRBJ2-1; D gene unclear. Trimming left V 4 bases short and J 10 bases short, with 20 bases between. This CDR3 contains 15 residues. CDR1 and CDR2 from the germline V gene are SGHVS and FNYEAQ. The CDR3 DNA reads as TGTGCCAGCAGCTCCGAACTTAAGAAGCTGGTGGAGCAGTTCTTC. It translates to CASSSELKKLVEQFF.

The rearrangement uses TRBV24-1 and TRBJ2-2; the match to TRBD1 covers 9 bases. CDR3 length: 15 amino acids. The ends lost 9 bases at V and 1 base at J; junction bases unmatched: 5. Per the germline V gene, CDR1 is KGHDR and CDR2 is SFDVKD. In DNA form, the CDR3 reads TGTGCCACCTCCTGGGGACAGGGGAACACCGGGGAGCTGTTTTTT. It yields the protein CATSWGQGNTGELFF.

This chain uses TRBV11-3 with TRBJ2-3; D may be TRBD2 (6 bases). CDR3 length: 14 residues. The V gene's germline CDR1 is SGHNT and CDR2 YENEEA. V was shortened by 4 bases and J by 0 bases, with 8 bases between the two germline ends. This CDR3 is CASSWGTSTDTQYF. The CDR3 DNA reads as TGTGCCAGCAGCTGGGGGACTAGCACAGATACGCAGTATTTT.

The CDR3 DNA is TGTGCCAGCAGCACAGGACTAGCGGGAGATACAGATACGCAGTATTTT. Amino acid sequence: CASSTGLAGDTDTQYF. The chain carries TRBV7-6 and TRBJ2-3, with 13 bases fitting TRBD2. Germline loops: CDR1 SGHVS, CDR2 FNYEAQ. The V segment lost 5 bases and the J segment 3 bases; nucleotides outside the gene matches: 5. The CDR3 has 16 residues.

The chain links TRBV4-1 to TRBJ2-7; the match to TRBD1 covers 7 bases. V was clipped by 3 bases and J by 0 bases; unmatched bases: 8. CDR3 size: 16 residues. Germline CDR1 and CDR2: MGHRA and YSYEKL. Here the CDR3 reads CASSHPQGTNSYEQYF. CDR3 nucleotides: TGCGCCAGCAGCCATCCACAGGGGACAAACTCCTACGAGCAGTACTTC.

This clone was seen once. This chain connects TRBV6-6 to TRBJ1-5; tentatively, D is TRBD1 (6 bases). Per germline, CDR1 MNHNY and CDR2 SVGAGI (reference sequence). The ends were cut back, 1 base at V and 4 bases at J, with 14 bases in the middle. The CDR3 has 16 residues. The CDR3 DNA sequence: TGTGCCAGCAGTTACTGGAGGGGGGGACGGAATCAGCCCCAGCATTTT. It translates to CASSYWRGGRNQPQHF.

This chain connects TRBV19 to TRBJ1-2; unclear D gene. The CDR3 is 15 residues long. Germline CDR1 reads LNHDA; CDR2 reads SQIVND (reference sequence). V was clipped by 6 bases and J by 2 bases, with 16 bases between them. CDR3 sequence (DNA): TGTGCCAGTAGCCTCGACCGAGGCGTAAACTATGGCTACACCTTC. Translating it yields CASSLDRGVNYGYTF.

This clone has just a few counts. CDR3 nucleotides: TGTGCCAGCAGTTACTCACGGGGGGCTCAGGGTGAGACCCAGTACTTC. It translates to CASSYSRGAQGETQYF. The V gene is TRBV6-5, the J gene TRBJ2-5; D perhaps matches TRBD2 (7 bases). CDR3 length: 16 residues. V lost 0 bases and J 5 bases, leaving 16 bases between the germline ends. The V gene's germline CDR1 is MNHEY and CDR2 SVGAGI.

The rearrangement joins TRBV3-1 (or the pseudogene TRBV3-2) to TRBJ2-5; 7 bases fit TRBD2. The CDR3 contains 13 residues. V lost 1 base, J lost 4 bases, and 0 bases stayed unmatched. CDR1 and CDR2 from the germline V gene are LGHDT and YNNKEL (reference sequence). The CDR3 reads CASSQAGGETQYF. In DNA form, the CDR3 reads TGTGCCAGCAGCCAAGCGGGGGGAGAGACCCAGTACTTC.

V and J are TRBV12-3 or TRBV12-4 and TRBJ1-5; D is unclear. The CDR3 extends over 13 amino acids. V dropped 3 bases and J dropped 7 bases, with 10 bases sitting between them. The CDR3 region has the DNA TGTGCCAGCAGTTTGGGTCAGAGGCAGCCCCAGCATTTT. Residues: CASSLGQRQPQHF.

This chain connects TRBV28 to TRBJ1-1; D remains ambiguous. Germline assignment: CDR1 MDHEN and CDR2 SYDVKM. The CDR3 is 12 amino acids. The V gene lost 4 bases and the J gene lost 11 bases, with 14 bases spanning the gap. CDR3 sequence reads: CASSYSGRGAFF. CDR3 sequence (DNA): TGTGCCAGCAGTTACTCCGGGCGCGGGGCTTTCTTT.